This T cell receptor (beta chain) was documented in a study of neurological immune-mediated disorders. Findings of the study overall: Multiple sclerosis patients had less TCR clonal expansion than even healthy controls, unlike HTLV-1-associated myelopathy.

Volunteers from a blood bank in Maryland, USA, made up the healthy controls. This clonotype was detected a few times. Its cognate antigen is unknown. Trimming cost V 4 bases and J 6 bases; bases outside gene matches: 12. Germline V gene sequence: CDR1 GTSNPN, CDR2 SVGIG (reference sequence). CDR3 length equals 15 residues. The making of cDNA relied on 5'RACE with 10-nucleotide random UMIs. TCRdb fed the 5' RACE reads into MiXCR, producing one record per CDR3 protein. Here the sample spans approximately 29,000 distinct CDR3 sequences, roughly 12% being singletons. The origin of this receptor is a man between 60 and 75 years old in good health. The genes are TRBV30 and TRBJ2-1, with TRBD2 identical over 7 bases. Sample: PBMCs. CDR3 nucleotides: TGTGCCTGGAAACACGAGCGGGAAGGAGTCAATGAGCAGTTCTTC. Protein: CAWKHEREGVNEQFF.